This TCR beta chain was observed in a study of identical twins. Overall study findings and caveats: Instead of following the same donors, the conclusions were based on cross-sectional statistical analysis.

The CDR3 covers 15 residues. CDR1 and CDR2 (germline): SQVTM, ANQGSEA. V lost 4 bases and J lost 2; bases outside the gene matches: 7. In TCRdb, the 5' RACE reads were re-called with MiXCR into one record per CDR3 protein. The table has about 700,000 distinct CDR3 sequences, more than 6.5% seen once; the top ten hold 0.75% to 1%. About this clonotype: What it recognizes is unknown.

These data were also filed under a second study, of yellow fever vaccine responses in identical twins.

The V and J genes are TRBV29-1 and TRBJ2-3; TRBD2 aligns across 9 bases. Specimen: PBMCs. This receptor was obtained from a woman younger than 35 in good health. Here the CDR3 reads CSVGGGRALTDTQYF. The DNA for the CDR3 is TGCAGCGTTGGTGGCGGGAGGGCCCTCACAGATACGCAGTATTTT.